The TCR beta chain described here comes from a study of a mutant IDH1 vaccine in newly diagnosed glioma. Sequencing used immunoSEQ multiplex PCR; TCRdb keeps in-frame clones, though not all of them. The sample lists tens of thousands of clones; under 80% were seen once. Points on this clone: What it binds is not known.

Regarding time point: week 23, last vaccination. Every single dose of the vaccine, 300 ug of mutant IDH1 20-mer peptide, came with topical imiquimod. This sequence originates from a man aged 45-60 years with glioma. Material: PBMCs, obtained from a glioma patient whose treatment included an IDH1 peptide vaccine.

The CDR3 coding sequence is TGTGCCAGCAGTGAACCAGGGTTCTATGGCTACACCTTC. Protein product: CASSEPGFYGYTF. The V call is TRBV25-1, the J call TRBJ1-2; D might be TRBD1 (5 bases). V lost 2 bases and J lost 4, with 8 bases in between. There are 13 residues in the CDR3. Germline loops: CDR1 MGHDK, CDR2 SYGVNS.